The 6 T cell receptor beta chains in this list originate from one sample, sequenced in a study of blood T cell repertoires in COVID-19. TCRdb keeps only in-frame clones here, not all; method: immunoSEQ multiplex PCR. The sample yields several thousand clones, approximately 83% seen once. The sample was peripheral blood. All receptors derive from a human donor in a cohort sampled during active COVID-19.

The V gene is TRBV24-1, the J gene TRBJ2-3; TRBD1 matches at 7 bases. The germline V gene encodes CDR1 KGHDR and CDR2 SFDVKD. Germline trimming cut 4 bases from V and 1 base from J; bases unmatched to any gene: 13. This CDR3 comprises 18 residues. The CDR3 nucleotides are TGTGCCACCAGTGACCATAAACCCAGGGGGTTAGGCACAGATACGCAGTATTTT. Its protein product is CATSDHKPRGLGTDTQYF.

The CDR3 nucleotides read TGTGCCAGCTCACCAGGACAGGGAGAGAACACCGGGGAGCTGTTTTTT. It is translated as CASSPGQGENTGELFF. The rearrangement uses TRBV18 and TRBJ2-2, with TRBD1 matching 8 bases. Trimming removed 2 bases from V and 1 base from J; junction bases left unmatched: 3. Germline CDR1 KGHSH, CDR2 LQKENI. The CDR3 covers 16 residues.

The chain recombines TRBV5-1 with TRBJ1-1; D not certain. Germline CDR1 SGHRS, CDR2 YFSETQ. V was cut by 0 bases and J by 7 bases, with 7 bases left in between. This CDR3 region has 12 residues. The CDR3 loop reads CASSLDSNEAFF. The CDR3 coding sequence is TGCGCCAGCAGCTTGGACAGCAATGAAGCTTTCTTT.

The chain uses TRBV18 and TRBJ1-1; perhaps TRBD1 as D (5 bases). Trimming stripped 2 bases from V and 2 bases from J, with 9 bases between. Germline V CDR1 and CDR2: KGHSH, LQKENI. The CDR3 spans 14 residues. The CDR3 sequence: CASSPAGSNTEAFF. The CDR3 region has the DNA TGTGCCAGCTCACCAGCAGGGTCAAACACTGAAGCTTTCTTT. Using reference TRBV18 and TRBJ1-1 for the parts outside the CDR3, the full variable domain is NAGVMQNPRHLVRRRGQEARLRCSPMKGHSHVYWYRQLPEEGLKFMVYLQKENIIDESGMPKERFSAEFPKEGPSILRIQQVVRGDSAAYFCASSPAGSNTEAFFGQGTRLTVV.

The chain links TRBV5-5 to TRBJ2-2; D is perhaps TRBD2 (6 bases). The CDR3 extends over 14 amino acids. Deletions cut 2 bases from V and 4 bases from J, with 9 bases between. Germline CDR1 SGHKS, CDR2 YYEKEE (reference sequence). The CDR3 reads CASSFGGLTGELFF. CDR3 nucleotides: TGTGCCAGCAGCTTCGGGGGACTCACCGGGGAGCTGTTTTTT. The variable domain in full, with the rest retrieved from reference TRBV5-5 and TRBJ2-2, is DAGVTQSPTHLIKTRGQQVTLRCSPISGHKSVSWYQQVLGQGPQFIFQYYEKEERGRGNFPDRFSARQFPNYSSELNVNALLLGDSALYLCASSFGGLTGELFFGEGSRLTVL.

The V call is TRBV29-1, the J call TRBJ2-1, with TRBD2 matching over 12 bases. The CDR3 contains 15 residues. Germline V gene sequence: CDR1 SQVTM, CDR2 ANQGSEA. The junction had 7 bases not matched to a gene; V was cut back by 1 base and J by 9 bases. CDR3 amino acids: CSVEASLAGGSEQFF. The CDR3 nucleotides are TGCAGCGTTGAAGCAAGCCTAGCGGGAGGGTCTGAGCAGTTCTTC.